These 7 T cell receptor beta chains share one sample of origin, sequenced in a study of tumor-infiltrating lymphocytes in primary liver carcinoma. cDNA specific to TCR beta was made from about 550 ng of total RNA, with a constant-region primer employed for priming. TCR beta libraries came from three nested multiplex PCR rounds using slightly modified ARM-PCR. The study ran its first two PCR rounds for approximately 10 cycles each, using TRBV1-TRBV30 forward primers and a C-beta reverse primer. From the multiplex PCR reads, TCRdb called clonotypes with MiXCR, one entry per CDR3 protein. The sample lists approximately 99,000 distinct CDR3 sequences, around three quarters occurring once. From unsorted bulk tissue weighing roughly 18-31 mg, DNA and RNA were co-extracted. The sample taken for sequencing was liver tumor tissue from sampling region 5. Stated subset: tumor region T5, tumor centre. These receptors originate from a woman aged 60-75 years with primary liver carcinoma and hepatitis B virus infection.

To note about this clonotype: A single base separates this from a much larger clone, so it may be a read error. The V and J genes are TRBV6-5 and TRBJ2-5; D gene unclear. Looked up from germline, CDR1 is MNHEY and CDR2 is SVGAGI. CDR3 size: 14 residues. The CDR3 bases are TGTACCAGCAGTTACGCTGGCCTCCAGGAGACCCAGTACTTC. Translated, it gives CTSSYAGLQETQYF.

Notes on this clonotype: An end of the junction does not agree with germline; a read error may underlie this. The chain recombines TRBV11-3 with TRBJ2-3, with D tentatively TRBD1 (5 bases). Germline CDR1 and CDR2: SGHNT and YENEEA. There are 15 residues in the CDR3. For the CDR3, the DNA is TGTGCCAGCGGCTTAGCTGCCAGGGCCACAGATACGCAGTATTTT. Amino acid sequence: CASGLAARATDTQYF.

V is TRBV28 and J is TRBJ1-1, with D unclear. The germline V gene encodes CDR1 MDHEN and CDR2 SYDVKM. The CDR3 consists of 14 residues. Trimming removed 4 bases at V and 9 bases at J, with 18 bases between. The CDR3, as DNA: TGTGCCAGCAGTTCAAGCCAACAGTTGCGGCAAGCTTTCTTT. Translating it yields CASSSSQQLRQAFF.

This chain joins TRBV7-8 and TRBJ2-2; D possibly corresponds to TRBD2 (7 bases). CDR3 length equals 15 residues. Germline-derived CDR1 and CDR2 are SGHVS and FQNEAQ. Trimming took off 6 bases at V and 6 bases at J, with 17 bases between the two ends. The CDR3 loop is CASSLRGGHAGELFF. The CDR3 DNA sequence: TGTGCCAGCAGTTTAAGGGGGGGACACGCCGGGGAGCTGTTTTTT.

About this clonotype: The germline gene is not matched at one end of the junction; a read error may be the cause. The gene calls are TRBV6-6 and TRBJ2-3; 8 positions agree with TRBD2. Looked up from germline, CDR1 is MNHNY and CDR2 is SVGAGI (reference sequence). The CDR3 runs to 14 residues. The CDR3 nucleotides are TGTGCCAGGAAAGAGAGCGGGAGCACAAATACGCAGTATTTT. As protein: CARKESGSTNTQYF.

Concerning this clonotype itself: The junction shows a germline mismatch at one end, possibly a read error. The gene calls are TRBV6-6 and TRBJ1-2, with D possibly TRBD1 on 5 matching bases. There are 14 residues in the CDR3. The germline CDR1 and CDR2 sequences are MNHNY and SVGAGI (reference sequence). DNA of the CDR3: TGTGCCAACAGTTATCAGGGCGAGTACTATGGCTACACGTTC. This translates into CANSYQGEYYGYTF.

To note about this clonotype: At one end, the junction sequence differs from germline, possibly due to a read error. The V and J genes are TRBV6-2 or TRBV6-3 and TRBJ1-4; no firm D call. The germline CDR1 and CDR2 sequences are MNHEY and SVGEGT. The CDR3 contains 13 residues. DNA for the CDR3: TGTGTCAGCAGTTCGGCGGGAGTCGGAAAACTGTTTTTT. Amino acid sequence: CVSSSAGVGKLFF.